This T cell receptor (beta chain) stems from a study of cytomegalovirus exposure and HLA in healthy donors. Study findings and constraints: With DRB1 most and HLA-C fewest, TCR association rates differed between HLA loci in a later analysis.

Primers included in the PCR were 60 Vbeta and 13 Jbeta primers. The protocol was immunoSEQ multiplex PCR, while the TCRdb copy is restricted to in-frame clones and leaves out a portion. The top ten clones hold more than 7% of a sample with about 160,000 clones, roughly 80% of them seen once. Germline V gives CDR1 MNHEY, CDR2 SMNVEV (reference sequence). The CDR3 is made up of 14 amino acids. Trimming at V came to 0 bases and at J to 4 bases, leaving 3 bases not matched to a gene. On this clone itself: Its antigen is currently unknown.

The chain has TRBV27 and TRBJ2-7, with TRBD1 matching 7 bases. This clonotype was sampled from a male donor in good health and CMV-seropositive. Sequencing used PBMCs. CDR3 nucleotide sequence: TGTGCCAGCAGTTTATCCAGGGGGTCTTACGAGCAGTACTTC. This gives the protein CASSLSRGSYEQYF.